Listed below are T cell receptor beta chains from one sample, sequenced in a study of radiotherapy plus CTLA-4 blockade in lung cancer. Produced via immunoSEQ multiplex PCR; TCRdb's table is partial and in-frame only. The sample comprises around 86,000 clones, roughly four fifths of which are singletons, and 0.75% to 0.95% rests with the top ten. Sequencing used peripheral blood, obtained from a patient treated with radiotherapy plus ipilimumab. The receptors derive from a human donor with non-small cell lung cancer who had stable disease on radiotherapy plus ipilimumab. CDR3s include the opening cysteine and the closing phenylalanine or tryptophan. The D gene is left open where the match is weak. Clone size is stated in some rows and not others, as once, few, many or a class when expanded.

clone size,D gene,J gene,V gene,CDR3 DNA,CDR3 protein
.,.,TRBJ2-5,TRBV2,TGTGCCAGCAGTGATGGGACTTCGCAAGAGACCCAGTACTTC,CASSDGTSQETQYF
.,.,TRBJ1-5,TRBV28,TGTGCCAGCAGTACAGGGTCCGGTCAGCCCCAGCATTTT,CASSTGSGQPQHF
.,.,TRBJ1-1,TRBV7-3,TGTGCCAGCAGCTTAGTCTTCGGTTCTGAAGCTTTCTTT,CASSLVFGSEAFF
.,.,TRBJ2-4,TRBV19,TGTGCCAGTAGTCCAGGCAAAAACATTCAGTACTTC,CASSPGKNIQYF
.,.,TRBJ2-5,TRBV29-1,TGCAGCGTGTCGACCGGACGGGAGACCCAGTACTTC,CSVSTGRETQYF
.,.,TRBJ1-1,TRBV5-1,TGCGCCAGCAGCTTGGAAGCCAGGAACACTGAAGCTTTCTTT,CASSLEARNTEAFF
.,.,TRBJ2-6,TRBV28,TGTGCCACCATTACAGGGAGCTCTGGGGCCAACGTCCTGACTTTC,CATITGSSGANVLTF
.,TRBD2,TRBJ2-3,TRBV27,TGTGCCAGCAGTTTATTTAGCGGGGGGACTAAAGATACGCAGTATTTT,CASSLFSGGTKDTQYF
.,.,TRBJ1-6,TRBV5-1,TGCGCCAGCAGCCGGGAAGGGGGGGACAATTCACCCCTCCACTTT,CASSREGGDNSPLHF
.,TRBD1,TRBJ1-2,TRBV5-1,TGCGCCAGCAGCTTGGGCCAGGGGGCCGTCTATGGCTACACCTTC,CASSLGQGAVYGYTF
.,.,TRBJ1-1,TRBV11-1,TGTGCCAGCAGCTCCCCTCTAGTCAGGGGTGGCACTGAAGCTTTCTTT,CASSSPLVRGGTEAFF
.,.,TRBJ1-5,TRBV30,TGTGCCTGGAGTGCCTCGGGGTTCCATCAGCCCCAGCATTTT,CAWSASGFHQPQHF
.,TRBD1,TRBJ1-2,TRBV9,TGTGCCAGCAGCGGGGGACAGGGGCGCGGGGCCTATGGCTACACCTTC,CASSGGQGRGAYGYTF
.,TRBD2,TRBJ2-2,TRBV29-1,TGCAGCGTAGCCCGGACTAGCTCGGGCGGGGAGCTGTTTTTT,CSVARTSSGGELFF
once,.,TRBJ2-3,TRBV30,TGTGCCTGGAGTACGGGCGGGGTCACAGATACGCAGTATTTT,CAWSTGGVTDTQYF
.,TRBD1,TRBJ1-2,TRBV9,TGTGCCAGCAGCGTCTCGGGACAGGGAGGGGATGGCTACACCTTC,CASSVSGQGGDGYTF
.,.,TRBJ2-3,TRBV5-4,TGTGCCAGCAGCTTGGCGGACCTCCTTGGCACAGATACGCAGTATTTT,CASSLADLLGTDTQYF
.,.,TRBJ1-1,TRBV7-8,TGTGCCAGCAGCTTAATTGGGACTGAAGCTTTCTTT,CASSLIGTEAFF
medium-sized,.,TRBJ2-2,TRBV6-6,TGTGCCAGCAGTTACGACGGGGCGGCCGGGGAGCTGTTTTTT,CASSYDGAAGELFF
.,.,TRBJ1-1,TRBV10-3,TGTGCCATCAGTGAAGTGAACACTGAAGCTTTCTTT,CAISEVNTEAFF
.,.,TRBJ2-7,TRBV11-1,TGTGCCAGCAGCCACCGGGACCCCCCCTACGAGCAGTACTTC,CASSHRDPPYEQYF
.,.,TRBJ2-6,TRBV19,TGTGCCAGTAGTTCCGGGGCACTAGACCGATTCTCTGGGGCCAACGTCCTGACTTTC,CASSSGALDRFSGANVLTF
.,TRBD2,TRBJ2-5,TRBV7-2,TGTGCCAGCAGCAAGGCACTAGCGGGAGTCGAGACCCAGTACTTC,CASSKALAGVETQYF
.,TRBD2,TRBJ2-2,TRBV4-1,TGCGCCAGCAGCCTTGGACTAGCGCATAACACCGGGGAGCTGTTTTTT,CASSLGLAHNTGELFF
.,TRBD2,TRBJ2-1,TRBV5-4,TGTGCCAGCAGCTTAGCGGGAGGGCCCAACGGTGAGCAGTTCTTC,CASSLAGGPNGEQFF
.,.,TRBJ1-5,TRBV27,TGTGCCAGCAGTGAAAGGGTGGGGCGGCCCCAGCATTTT,CASSERVGRPQHF
once,.,TRBJ2-3,TRBV2,TGTGCCACTAAGGGGGAGAGTGTTGGGTATACGCAGTATTTT,CATKGESVGYTQYF
.,.,TRBJ2-3,TRBV7-2,TGTGCCAGCAGCTTCTCCCACATCACAGATACGCAGTATTTT,CASSFSHITDTQYF
.,.,TRBJ1-6,TRBV27,TGTGCCAGCAGCTTCGAGGTGAAAGACGGGCTGAATTCACCCCTCCACTTT,CASSFEVKDGLNSPLHF
.,TRBD2,TRBJ2-1,TRBV10-3,TGTGCCACTTGGGAGGGGCGCAATGAGCAGTTCTTC,CATWEGRNEQFF
few,.,TRBJ1-4,TRBV4-1,TGCGCCAGCAGCGACACGGGAACTCCAACTAATGAAAAACTGTTTTTT,CASSDTGTPTNEKLFF
few,TRBD1,TRBJ2-7,TRBV7-6,TGTGCCAGCAGCTCCCGGGACAGGGGGATTTACGAGCAGTACTTC,CASSSRDRGIYEQYF
.,TRBD1,TRBJ2-3,TRBV5-1,TGCGCCAGCAGACTCAGACAGGGTAGCACAGATACGCAGTATTTT,CASRLRQGSTDTQYF
.,.,TRBJ1-2,TRBV7-2,TGTGCCAGCATCCTCACAGGGTGGAATGGCTACACCTTC,CASILTGWNGYTF
.,TRBD2,TRBJ2-1,TRBV19,TGTGCCAGTGTAAATAGCGGGGGGCGAAGTTTTGCCTACAATGAGCAGTTCTTC,CASVNSGGRSFAYNEQFF
.,.,TRBJ2-5,TRBV6-6,TGTGCCAGCACCCGGGGCTTGCGAGAGACCCAGTACTTC,CASTRGLRETQYF
.,TRBD2,TRBJ2-1,TRBV9,TGTGCCAGCAGCGTATTCCCTAGCGGGACAAATGAGCAGTTCTTC,CASSVFPSGTNEQFF
.,TRBD1,TRBJ2-5,TRBV7-2,TGTGCCAGCAGCTTTCTGGGACAGGGGGCTGAGACCCAGTACTTC,CASSFLGQGAETQYF
.,.,TRBJ1-2,TRBV7-9,TGTGCCAGCACCGAAAGCGTAGCTAACTATGGCTACACCTTC,CASTESVANYGYTF
.,.,TRBJ1-4,TRBV18,TGTGCCAGCTCACCTCAAGGTGGCGAAAAACTGTTTTTT,CASSPQGGEKLFF
.,TRBD1,TRBJ2-7,TRBV27,TGTGCCAGCAGTTTAGGGAGACAGGGGGTTTTCGAGCAGTACTTC,CASSLGRQGVFEQYF
.,.,TRBJ2-5,TRBV7-9,TGTGCCATCCTGGGACTGTCCTCGGAGACCCAGTACTTC,CAILGLSSETQYF
.,TRBD1,TRBJ2-5,TRBV5-4,TGTGCCAGCAGCTCACAGGGGGCGAGGCGAGAGACCCAGTACTTC,CASSSQGARRETQYF
once,.,TRBJ1-1,TRBV7-8,TGTGCCAGCAGCTTAGTCCGGAGGGACACTGAAGCTTTCTTT,CASSLVRRDTEAFF
.,TRBD1,TRBJ1-4,TRBV18,TGTGCCAGCTCACCGGGACAGGGCATTGAAAAACTGTTTTTT,CASSPGQGIEKLFF
.,.,TRBJ2-1,TRBV6-5,TGTGCCAGCAGTTACCGACTAGGCGGGCAGTTCTTC,CASSYRLGGQFF
.,.,TRBJ2-3,TRBV28,TGTGCCAGCAGTTTAGACCCTTTGGGGGGGGGAAGGGACATAACGCAGTATTTT,CASSLDPLGGGRDITQYF
.,TRBD2,TRBJ2-1,TRBV9,TGTGCCAGCAGCGTAGTCGGCGGGAGTAGGAATGAGCAGTTCTTC,CASSVVGGSRNEQFF
.,TRBD2,TRBJ2-3,TRBV7-8,TGTGCCAGCCTTTGGGGGGGGACCTACGATACGCAGTATTTT,CASLWGGTYDTQYF
.,.,TRBJ1-1,TRBV6-1,TGTGCCAGCAGTGAATGGGGGGACACTGAAGCTTTCTTT,CASSEWGDTEAFF
.,TRBD1,TRBJ2-3,TRBV5-1,TGCGCCAGCAGCACAGAGGGACAGGCGAGCACAGATACGCAGTATTTT,CASSTEGQASTDTQYF